This TCR beta chain was sequenced for a study of post-analysis software for immune sequencing data (dated by TCRdb to the mid-2010s). Concerning the study at large: Relapsing-remitting, secondary progressive and progressive-relapsing multiple sclerosis were recorded as disease courses, and subtype annotation was lacking for some patients. The multiple sclerosis patient repertoires were compared with ten to eleven previously published healthy control repertoires from donors aged about 6 to 26 years. A subset of samples was prepared in parallel using single-end sample barcoding, then pooled and co-amplified after Illumina adapter ligation.

General findings and caveats noted by the study authors: About five TRBV segments, including TRBV5-6, TRBV5-1 and TRBV20-1, were significantly more frequent in patients than controls. The multiple sclerosis patient group was slightly younger than the control group. Strong co-clustering of samples prepared in the same batch was shown by direct clustering with F measure, prompting a batch-effect correction. Significantly lower normalized Chao1 diversity was found in multiple sclerosis patients than in controls, suggesting substantial peripheral T-cell clonal expansion.

A word on this clonotype: This clone's antigen is unknown. Base quality data are lacking; no much larger clone is found one base away.

TCR beta repertoires were profiled from peripheral blood of roughly twelve young patients with multiple sclerosis to demonstrate the VDJtools post-analysis software. Multiple sclerosis patients were children and adolescents aged about 6 to 17 years. Library generation was performed with PCR. The reads were generated on an Illumina HiSeq 2500. To reduce PCR and sequencing biases, unique molecular identifiers were built into the TCR beta cDNA libraries. Roughly 500,000 cDNA molecules were obtained for every 1 to 10 million input T cells, so each molecule roughly corresponded to one T cell. The patient libraries were prepared and sequenced with the same protocol used for the earlier healthy control dataset. Within a given batch, samples were prepared together, multiplexed and sequenced on the same HiSeq lane. For the original study's pipeline: MIGEC was used to process the raw barcoded reads, and molecular identifier groups with only a single read were discarded before consensus assembly and CDR3 extraction. Clonotype tables were post-analysed with VDJtools, normalizing diversity by down-sampling all datasets to the smallest sample size. In repertoire overlap clustering, CDR3 amino acid sequences, but not nucleotide sequences, were matched to correct batch-related cross-sample contamination. TCRdb ran its own pipeline on the public reads, namely fastp trimming at Q25 and MiXCR clone calling, and kept in-frame beta chains. Every entry covers one CDR3 protein and lists the most common genes and DNA from its rows. Here the V and J calls rest on TCRdb's processing, not on the authors' analysis. The sample table holds hundreds of thousands of distinct CDR3 sequences, of which roughly 27% were seen once. Approximately 0.55% of the sample is in the top ten clones.

A distance of 16 bases separates the germline ends of V and J, which lose 4 bases and 7 bases respectively. From the cysteine through the phenylalanine, the CDR3 covers 14 amino acids. The read is trimmed to its CDR3 DNA, 42 bases read in frame from base 1. From a lookup of the germline V gene (reference sequence), CDR1 and CDR2 are MNHEY and SMNVEV. This TCR came from a girl aged 10 to 17 with multiple sclerosis. This chain joins TRBV27 to TRBJ1-2; TRBD1 is a weak D gene call, 5 bases matching. Sequencing input: blood. The nucleotide sequence reads as follows: TGTGCCAGCAGTTCACACCTCCGGGGGGTTGGCTACACCTTC. This codes for CASSSHLRGVGYTF.